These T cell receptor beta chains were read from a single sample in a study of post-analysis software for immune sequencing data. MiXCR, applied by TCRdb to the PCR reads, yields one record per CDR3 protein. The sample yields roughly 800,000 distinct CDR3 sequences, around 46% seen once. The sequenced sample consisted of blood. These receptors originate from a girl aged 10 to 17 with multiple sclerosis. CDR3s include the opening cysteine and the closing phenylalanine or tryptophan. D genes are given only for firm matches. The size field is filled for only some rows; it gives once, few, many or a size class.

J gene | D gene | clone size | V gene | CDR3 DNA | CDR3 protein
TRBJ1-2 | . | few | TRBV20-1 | TGCAGTGCTAGGGACGATAGGGTTGGTGGCTACACCTTC | CSARDDRVGGYTF
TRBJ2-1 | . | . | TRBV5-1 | TGCGCCAGCAGACGCGATCCCTCATCTTCCAATGAGCAGTTCTTC | CASRRDPSSSNEQFF
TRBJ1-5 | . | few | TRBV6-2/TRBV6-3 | TGTGCCAGCAGTTATTATGCTTCCGGGACCGGCAATCAGCCCCAGCATTTT | CASSYYASGTGNQPQHF
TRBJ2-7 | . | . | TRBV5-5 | TGTGCCAGCAGCTTGCAAGGAGGCGGTCCCCTGGCGTACGAGCAGTACTTC | CASSLQGGGPLAYEQYF
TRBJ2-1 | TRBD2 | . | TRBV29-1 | TGCAGCGTCTTAGGACTAGTGGCAGAGACCCAGTTCTTC | CSVLGLVAETQFF
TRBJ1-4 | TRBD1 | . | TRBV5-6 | TGTGCCAGCAACTACCTAGGGGGCTCGGCTAATGAAAAACTGTTTTTT | CASNYLGGSANEKLFF
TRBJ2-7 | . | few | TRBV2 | TGTGCCAGCGCCGGGACTGACGCCTACGAGCAGTACTTC | CASAGTDAYEQYF
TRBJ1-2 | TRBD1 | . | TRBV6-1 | TGTACCACAGGGGACTATGGCTACACCTTC | CTTGDYGYTF
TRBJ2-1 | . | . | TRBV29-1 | TGCAGCGTTGAGGCATCCGGGGATGGGCAGTTCTTC | CSVEASGDGQFF
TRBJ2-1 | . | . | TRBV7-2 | TGTGCCAGCAGCTCGGGACCTGGGGATGAGCAGTTCTTC | CASSSGPGDEQFF
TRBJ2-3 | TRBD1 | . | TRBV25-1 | TGTGCCAGCAGTGACCCAGGACAGGGTGTCGATACGCAGTATTTT | CASSDPGQGVDTQYF
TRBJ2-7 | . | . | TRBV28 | TGTGCCAGCAGTTTCCGGACTAACGAGCAGTACTTC | CASSFRTNEQYF
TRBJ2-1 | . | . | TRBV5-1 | TGCGCCAGCAGCTTCAGGGGTCGGGGGAATGAGCAGTTCTTC | CASSFRGRGNEQFF
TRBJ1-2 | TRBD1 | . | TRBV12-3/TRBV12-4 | TGTGCCAGCAGACGAAGGGGACAGGGAGGTGGCTACACCTTC | CASRRRGQGGGYTF
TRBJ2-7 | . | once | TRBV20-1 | TGCAGTGCCCCCCGTCAGCCTTCCTACGAGCAGTACTTC | CSAPRQPSYEQYF